The 15 T cell receptor beta chains reported below all come from one sample, sequenced in a study of shared T cell receptors in the human thymus. Sequencing was performed with immunoSEQ multiplex PCR; in TCRdb, only in-frame clones are kept and a portion is missing. The data hold some 700,000 clones, with over 75% observed a single time. These data were also filed under a second study, of human thymus T cells.

The sequenced sample consisted of thymocytes. The receptors were gathered from a girl less than two years old with a congenital heart defect.

This chain uses TRBV7-9 with TRBJ1-2, with TRBD1 identical over 12 bases. Germline CDR1 SEHNR, CDR2 FQNEAQ (reference sequence). The J segment lost 2 bases and the V segment lost 1 base, leaving 8 bases of the junction unmatched. The CDR3 contains 18 residues. The CDR3 sequence: CASSLVIGTGGINYGYTF. In DNA form, the CDR3 reads TGTGCCAGCAGCTTAGTGATCGGGACAGGGGGCATCAACTATGGCTACACCTTC.

This clone has a handful of counts. The V and J genes are TRBV4-1 and TRBJ2-7; TRBD1 matches 10 bases. The trim removed 6 bases at V and 5 bases at J, leaving 10 bases unmatched. The CDR3 is 15 residues long. Germline loops: CDR1 MGHRA, CDR2 YSYEKL. The CDR3 sequence: CASSLTRQGAHEQYF. As DNA, the CDR3 is TGCGCCAGCAGTCTTACTAGACAGGGGGCCCACGAGCAGTACTTC.

On this clone: The same CDR3 also results from other DNA sequences found in this sample. The chain recombines TRBV5-5 with TRBJ1-3, with a possible D match to TRBD1 (5 bases). CDR1 and CDR2 from the germline V gene are SGHKS and YYEKEE (reference sequence). Deletions cut 0 bases from V and 8 bases from J, with 15 bases between. CDR3 length equals 15 residues. The CDR3 DNA follows: TGTGCCAGCAGCTTGGTCGGCACACCGGGGGACACCATATATTTT. It encodes CASSLVGTPGDTIYF.

The chain carries TRBV19 and TRBJ2-5; D remains unclear. CDR1 is LNHDA, CDR2 SQIVND, per germline (reference sequence). This CDR3 is 12 amino acids long. Trimming took off 3 bases at V and 5 bases at J, with 7 bases between the two ends. CDR3 sequence: CASSMVEETQYF. The CDR3 DNA is TGTGCCAGTAGTATGGTCGAGGAGACCCAGTACTTC.

Note on this clone: The junction differs from germline at one of its ends, possibly a read error. The chain joins TRBV4-3 to TRBJ1-2; 8 nucleotides line up with TRBD1. The CDR3 covers 13 residues. Germline V gene lookup returns CDR1 LGHNA and CDR2 YSLEER. CDR3 DNA sequence: TGCGCCAGCAGCCAAGTTAGGACAGGGCCCAACGTCTTC. It specifies CASSQVRTGPNVF.

The chain uses TRBV18 and TRBJ2-3; possible D gene TRBD1, 6 bases. This CDR3 region has 16 residues. The V gene's germline CDR1 is KGHSH and CDR2 LQKENI. Trimming removed 3 bases from V and 4 bases from J, with 17 bases in between. The CDR3 reads CASSPLVRGMADTQYF. CDR3 DNA: TGTGCCAGCTCACCGCTGGTCAGGGGTATGGCAGATACGCAGTATTTT.

The V gene is TRBV7-8, the J gene TRBJ2-3; 11 nucleotides match TRBD2. In germline, CDR1 is SGHVS, CDR2 FQNEAQ. The CDR3 loop spans 20 amino acids. Trimming removed 3 bases from V and 3 bases from J; junction bases left unmatched: 17. This CDR3 is CASSFPLLAGEPPLTDTQYF. DNA for the CDR3: TGTGCCAGCAGCTTCCCTTTACTAGCGGGGGAACCCCCTTTGACAGATACGCAGTATTTT.

The rearrangement links TRBV13 to TRBJ1-1, with TRBD1 identical over 9 bases. Germline-derived CDR1 and CDR2 are PRHDT and FYEKMQ (reference sequence). This CDR3 is built from 15 residues. J lost 8 bases, V lost 3 bases, and 10 bases had no gene match. Here the CDR3 reads CASSLGQGGPREAFF. CDR3 coding DNA: TGTGCCAGCAGCTTGGGACAGGGAGGGCCTCGCGAAGCTTTCTTT.

V is TRBV6-1 and J is TRBJ1-1; TRBD1 agrees at 12 bases. The CDR3 has 15 amino acids. The V segment lost 6 bases and the J segment 10 bases; nucleotides outside the gene matches: 12. Germline CDR1 and CDR2: MNHNS and SASEGT. The CDR3 nucleotides read TGTGCCAGCAGGCCCCCTGGGACAGGGGGCGTGGGAGCTTTCTTT. As protein: CASRPPGTGGVGAFF.

This chain uses TRBV7-8 with TRBJ1-2; D unresolved. Between the trimmed V and J ends, which lost 3 bases and 3 bases, there was a span of 17 bases. Germline CDR1 and CDR2: SGHVS and FQNEAQ. This CDR3 contains 16 residues. CDR3 DNA: TGTGCCAGCAGCTTCGGTAGGAACAGAATCCACTATGGCTACACCTTC. Encoded protein: CASSFGRNRIHYGYTF.

The V gene is TRBV4-1, the J gene TRBJ2-5, with no clear D. The length of the CDR3 is 16 residues. Trimming left V 0 bases short and J 4 bases short, with 15 bases between. Germline V gives CDR1 MGHRA, CDR2 YSYEKL. Written as DNA, the CDR3 is TGCGCCAGCAGCCAAGAACACTACACCAACGGAGAGACCCAGTACTTC. Its translation is CASSQEHYTNGETQYF.

The chain combines TRBV10-2 with TRBJ1-2, with a possible D match to TRBD1 (5 bases). In germline, CDR1 is WSHSY, CDR2 SAAADI. This CDR3 has 14 residues. V shed 3 bases and J shed 4 bases, with 12 bases lying between them. The CDR3 sequence is CASSDDRVIYGYTF. The CDR3 DNA reads as TGCGCCAGCAGTGATGACAGAGTGATCTATGGCTACACCTTC.

The gene calls are TRBV7-9 and TRBJ1-1; possible D gene TRBD1, 6 bases. Looked up from germline, CDR1 is SEHNR and CDR2 is FQNEAQ (reference sequence). The germline V and J ends were trimmed by 8 bases and 6 bases, with 13 bases remaining between them. CDR3 length: 12 amino acids. CDR3 protein: CASDPTGPEAFF. The CDR3 nucleotides are TGTGCCAGCGACCCCACAGGGCCTGAAGCTTTCTTT.

The chain uses TRBV13 and TRBJ2-1; 10 nucleotides align to TRBD1. CDR3 length: 15 residues. Looked up from germline, CDR1 is PRHDT and CDR2 is FYEKMQ (reference sequence). Trimming removed 4 bases from V and 7 bases from J; junction bases left unmatched: 7. CDR3 bases: TGTGCCAGCAGCTCCGGACAGGGGGTTAGAAATGAGCAGTTCTTC. Translating gives CASSSGQGVRNEQFF.

V is TRBV19 and J is TRBJ2-2, with 8 bases lining up with TRBD1. Germline V gene lookup returns CDR1 LNHDA and CDR2 SQIVND (reference sequence). Unmatched junction bases numbered 6, after V lost 3 bases and J lost 3 bases. The CDR3 extends over 16 amino acids. CDR3 residues: CASSMTGTGYTGELFF. The DNA for the CDR3 is TGTGCCAGTAGTATGACCGGGACAGGATACACCGGGGAGCTGTTTTTT. The variable domain in full, with the rest retrieved from reference TRBV19 and TRBJ2-2, is DGGITQSPKYLFRKEGQNVTLSCEQNLNHDAMYWYRQDPGQGLRLIYYSQIVNDFQKGDIAEGYSVSREKKESFPLTVTSAQKNPTAFYLCASSMTGTGYTGELFFGEGSRLTVL.